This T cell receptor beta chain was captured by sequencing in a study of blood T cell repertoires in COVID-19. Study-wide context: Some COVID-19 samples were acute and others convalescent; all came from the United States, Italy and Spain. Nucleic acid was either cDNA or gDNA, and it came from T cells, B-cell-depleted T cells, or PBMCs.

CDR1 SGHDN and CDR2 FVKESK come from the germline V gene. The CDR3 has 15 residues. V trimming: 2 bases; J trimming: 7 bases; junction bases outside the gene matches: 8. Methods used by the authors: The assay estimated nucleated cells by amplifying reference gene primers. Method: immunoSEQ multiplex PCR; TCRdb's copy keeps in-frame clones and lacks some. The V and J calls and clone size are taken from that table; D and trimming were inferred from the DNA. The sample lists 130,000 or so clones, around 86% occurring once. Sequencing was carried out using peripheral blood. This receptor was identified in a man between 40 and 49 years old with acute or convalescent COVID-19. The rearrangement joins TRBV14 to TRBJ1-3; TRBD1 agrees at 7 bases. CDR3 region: CASSQRGQGGNTIYF. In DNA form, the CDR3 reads TGTGCCAGCAGCCAAAGGGGGCAGGGTGGCAACACCATATATTTT.